This TCR beta chain stems from a study of CD8+ T cells in alopecia areata. Study-level findings and limits: Only one nonresponder was present, which leaves the link between baseline CD8+ expansion and response uncertain. Scalp sample data also include resident alphabeta T cells from normal skin. Many expanded lesional clones stayed in scalp and blood while on tofacitinib.

The authors extracted RNA and reverse transcribed it into cDNA as the sequencing template. Some clones are missing from TCRdb's copy, which holds only in-frame ones; the method was immunoSEQ multiplex PCR. The sample lists some 210,000 clones; around 65% were seen once. Treatment defined: oral pan-JAK inhibitor, 5-10 mg twice daily. In regard to this clone: Its specificity is unknown.

Trimming removed 4 bases from V and 7 bases from J; junction bases left unmatched: 10. Germline assignment: CDR1 SQVTM and CDR2 ANQGSEA. The CDR3 spans 15 residues. This TCR derives from a human donor with alopecia areata. Sequenced here: CD4+ T cells sorted from blood, sampled at roughly week 45, from a patient treated with tofacitinib. This chain connects TRBV29-1 to TRBJ1-1; 12 positions match TRBD1. CDR3 residues: CSVGRGQGAEGEAFF. For the CDR3, the DNA is TGCAGCGTTGGTCGGGGACAGGGGGCTGAGGGTGAAGCTTTCTTT.